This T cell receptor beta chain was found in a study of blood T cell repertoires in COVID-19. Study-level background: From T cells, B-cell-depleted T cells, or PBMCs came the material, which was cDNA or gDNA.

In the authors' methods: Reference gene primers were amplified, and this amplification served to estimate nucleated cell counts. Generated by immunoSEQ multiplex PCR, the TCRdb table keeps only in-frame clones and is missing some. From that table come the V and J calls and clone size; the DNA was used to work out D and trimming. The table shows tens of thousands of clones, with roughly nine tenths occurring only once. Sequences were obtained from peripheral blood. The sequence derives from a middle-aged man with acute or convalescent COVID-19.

The CDR3 DNA reads TGTGCCACCGGACAGGGAAGGTACGAGCAGTACTTC. Protein sequence: CATGQGRYEQYF. The chain combines TRBV2 with TRBJ2-7; 8 positions agree with TRBD1. The CDR3 covers 12 residues. V was clipped by 10 bases and J by 4 bases; unmatched bases: 6. Germline V lookup: CDR1 SNHLY, CDR2 FYNNEI.